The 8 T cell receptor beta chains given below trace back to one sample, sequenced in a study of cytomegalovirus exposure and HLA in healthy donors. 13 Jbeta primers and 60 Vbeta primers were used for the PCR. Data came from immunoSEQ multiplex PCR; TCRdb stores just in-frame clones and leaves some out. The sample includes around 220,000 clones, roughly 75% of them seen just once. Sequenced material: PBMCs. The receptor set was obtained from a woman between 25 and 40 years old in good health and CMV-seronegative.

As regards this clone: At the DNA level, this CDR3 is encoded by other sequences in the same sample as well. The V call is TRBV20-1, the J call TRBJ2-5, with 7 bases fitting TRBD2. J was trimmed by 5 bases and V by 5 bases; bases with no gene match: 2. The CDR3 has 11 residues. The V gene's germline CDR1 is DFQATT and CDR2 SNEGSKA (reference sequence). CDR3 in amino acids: CSALAAETQYF. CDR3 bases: TGCAGTGCTCTAGCGGCTGAGACCCAGTACTTC.

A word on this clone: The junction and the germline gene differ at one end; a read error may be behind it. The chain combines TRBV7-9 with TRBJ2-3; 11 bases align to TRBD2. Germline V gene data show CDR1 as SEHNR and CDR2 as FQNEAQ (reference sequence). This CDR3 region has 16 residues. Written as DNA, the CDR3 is TGTTCCAGCAGCTACCTAGCGGGGGGACCCACAGATACGCAGTATTTT. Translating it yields CSSSYLAGGPTDTQYF.

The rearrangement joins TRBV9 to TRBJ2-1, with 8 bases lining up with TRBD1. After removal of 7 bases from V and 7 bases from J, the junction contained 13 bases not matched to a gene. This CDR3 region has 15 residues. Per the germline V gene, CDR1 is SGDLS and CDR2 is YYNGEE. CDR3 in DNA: TGTGCCAGCTCTCTGGCCGTTGGACAGGGAAATGAGCAGTTCTTC. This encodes CASSLAVGQGNEQFF.

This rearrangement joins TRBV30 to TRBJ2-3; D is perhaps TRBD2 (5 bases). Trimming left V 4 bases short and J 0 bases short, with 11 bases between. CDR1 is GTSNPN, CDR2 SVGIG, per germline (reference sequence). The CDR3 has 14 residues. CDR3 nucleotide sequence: TGTGCCTGGATTAAGGCGGGTAGCACAGATACGCAGTATTTT. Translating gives CAWIKAGSTDTQYF.

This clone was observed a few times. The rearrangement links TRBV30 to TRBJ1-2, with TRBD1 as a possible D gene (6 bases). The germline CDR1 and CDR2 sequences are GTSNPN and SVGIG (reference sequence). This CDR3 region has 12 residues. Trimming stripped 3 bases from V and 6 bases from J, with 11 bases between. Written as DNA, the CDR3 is TGTGCCTGGAGCCACAGGGAAAATGGCTACACCTTC. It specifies CAWSHRENGYTF.

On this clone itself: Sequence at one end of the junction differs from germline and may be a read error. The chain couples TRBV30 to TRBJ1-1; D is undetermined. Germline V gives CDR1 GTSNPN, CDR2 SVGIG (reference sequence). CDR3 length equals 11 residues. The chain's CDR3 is CAWNGNTEALF. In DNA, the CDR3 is TGTGCCTGGAACGGGAACACTGAAGCTCTCTTT.

CDR3 protein: CASSFGLAGSETQYF. CDR3 sequence (DNA): TGTGCCAGCAGTTTCGGACTAGCGGGGTCAGAGACCCAGTACTTC. V and J are TRBV27 and TRBJ2-5, with TRBD2 matching over 12 bases. This CDR3 has 15 amino acids. V lost 3 bases to trimming and J lost 4 bases; unmatched junction nucleotides: 3. Germline CDR1 MNHEY, CDR2 SMNVEV (reference sequence).

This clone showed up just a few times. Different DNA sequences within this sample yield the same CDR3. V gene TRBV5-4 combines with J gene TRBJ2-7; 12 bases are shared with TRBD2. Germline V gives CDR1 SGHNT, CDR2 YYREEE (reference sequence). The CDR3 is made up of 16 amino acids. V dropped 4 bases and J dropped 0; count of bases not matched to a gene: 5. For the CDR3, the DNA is TGTGCCAGCAGCCCTGGACTAGCGGGATCCTCCTACGAGCAGTACTTC. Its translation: CASSPGLAGSSYEQYF.